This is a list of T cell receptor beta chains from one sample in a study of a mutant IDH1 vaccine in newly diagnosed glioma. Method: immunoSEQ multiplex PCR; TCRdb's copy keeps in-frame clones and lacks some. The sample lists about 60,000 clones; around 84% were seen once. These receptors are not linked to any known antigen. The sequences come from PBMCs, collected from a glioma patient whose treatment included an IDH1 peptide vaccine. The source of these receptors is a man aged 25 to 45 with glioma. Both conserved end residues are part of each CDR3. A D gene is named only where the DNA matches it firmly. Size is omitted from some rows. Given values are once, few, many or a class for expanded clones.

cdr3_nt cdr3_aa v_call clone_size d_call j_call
TGTGCCAGCAGCCAAGAGGAGGCAGGGGCGTACTACAATGAGCAGTTCTTC CASSQEEAGAYYNEQFF TRBV4-2 - - TRBJ2-1
TGTGCCAGCAGCCAGAACCCAGGGCCCTCCTGCGAGCAGTACTTC CASSQNPGPSCEQYF TRBV11-2 - - TRBJ2-7
TGCGCCAGCAGCCGCGGACAGGGGGCTGCGTCTAACTATGGCTACACCTTC CASSRGQGAASNYGYTF TRBV4-1 - TRBD1 TRBJ1-2
TGTGCCAGCAGCTTGGTCAGAAACACTGAAGCTTTCTTT CASSLVRNTEAFF TRBV7-6 - - TRBJ1-1
TGCGCCAGCAGCTCCACCCGAGGGCTAGACAGTAACTATGGCTACACCTTC CASSSTRGLDSNYGYTF TRBV5-1 - - TRBJ1-2
TGCGCCAGCAGCTTGAGTGTTAGCGGCATTGACACCATATATTTT CASSLSVSGIDTIYF TRBV5-1 - - TRBJ1-3
TGTGCCAGCAGCCCGGGACAGGGAGGTGAAAAACTGTTTTTT CASSPGQGGEKLFF TRBV5-8 few TRBD1 TRBJ1-4
TGCGCCAGCAGCCAGACAATGACAGGAAACTACGAGCAGTACTTC CASSQTMTGNYEQYF TRBV4-1 - - TRBJ2-7
TGCGCCAGCAGCTTGAGTACAAAAGAGACCCAGTACTTC CASSLSTKETQYF TRBV5-1 - - TRBJ2-5
TGTGCCAGCAGCCGTCTAGGTCTGAATTCACCCCTCCACTTT CASSRLGLNSPLHF TRBV7-8 - - TRBJ1-6
TGTGCCAGCTCACCACGTGCCCAAGGGCCTGCCGAAAAACTGTTTTTT CASSPRAQGPAEKLFF TRBV18 few - TRBJ1-4
TGTGCCAGCAGCGTAGGGGGACTAGCGGGGGTTAGCACAGATACGCAGTATTTT CASSVGGLAGVSTDTQYF TRBV9 - TRBD2 TRBJ2-3
TGTGCCAGCTCACTGGTCGGGTCCAGCTATGGCTACACCTTC CASSLVGSSYGYTF TRBV18 - - TRBJ1-2
TGTGCCAGCAGTGACTCCACCTTCTCCTACAATGAGCAGTTCTTC CASSDSTFSYNEQFF TRBV2 - - TRBJ2-1
TGTGCCAGTAGTCCCTATGCCACTGAAGCTTTCTTT CASSPYATEAFF TRBV19 - - TRBJ1-1
TGCGCCAGCAGCTTGGGACAGTTAAGCTCTGGAAACACCATATATTTT CASSLGQLSSGNTIYF TRBV5-1 - - TRBJ1-3
TGTGCCAGCAGCTTCCGGGACAACTCCTACGAGCAGTACTTC CASSFRDNSYEQYF TRBV11-2 once - TRBJ2-7
TGTGCCAGCAGCGTACAGGGGACCCACAATGAGCAGTTCTTC CASSVQGTHNEQFF TRBV9 - - TRBJ2-1
TGTGCCAGCAGCTTTAGCCAGGGGCGAGACAATGAGCAGTTCTTC CASSFSQGRDNEQFF TRBV5-4 - - TRBJ2-1
TGTGCCAGCTCACCACAGAACCCCCTACAGCCCCAGCATTTT CASSPQNPLQPQHF TRBV18 - - TRBJ1-5
TGTGCCAGCAGCAAGGTGGGACAAGGGCAAGAGACCCAGTACTTC CASSKVGQGQETQYF TRBV7-9 - - TRBJ2-5
TGTGCCAGCAGTGACAGGGGGCACAATGAGCAGTTCTTC CASSDRGHNEQFF TRBV6-4 - TRBD1 TRBJ2-1
TGCGCCAGCAGCTTGTACCGCACAGATACGCAGTATTTT CASSLYRTDTQYF TRBV5-1 - - TRBJ2-3
TGTGCCAGCTCTAAGACAGGGGAGCGTTCACCCCTCCACTTT CASSKTGERSPLHF TRBV18 - TRBD1 TRBJ1-6
TGTGCCAGTACTACCGCCAGGGAGAACACTGAAGCTTTCTTT CASTTARENTEAFF TRBV19 few - TRBJ1-1
TGCGCCAGCAGCCAAGGTGGTGGCAGGGGGAACACTGAAGCTTTCTTT CASSQGGGRGNTEAFF TRBV4-1 - - TRBJ1-1
TGTGCCAGCAGCTTAGCTGCGGGCAATCAGCCCCAGCATTTT CASSLAAGNQPQHF TRBV11-2 - - TRBJ1-5
TGTGCCAGTAGTATGTGGCTAGCACAAAGCACAGATACGCAGTATTTT CASSMWLAQSTDTQYF TRBV19 - - TRBJ2-3
TGTGCCAGTAGTTTACAGTATAGCAATCAGCCCCAGCATTTT CASSLQYSNQPQHF TRBV19 - - TRBJ1-5
TGTGCCAGCAGTTCCTTTAATGAGCAGTTCTTC CASSSFNEQFF TRBV7-9 once - TRBJ2-1
TGTGCCAGCGGGACCGGGACAGGGGGCCACGAGCAGTACTTC CASGTGTGGHEQYF TRBV5-6 - TRBD1 TRBJ2-7